This T cell receptor beta chain was recorded in a study of CD8 T cells in ankylosing spondylitis. This clonotype was detected only a few times. The antigen is undetermined. Trimming took 4 bases from V and 3 from J; bases not matched to a gene: 7. Germline V gene data show CDR1 as SGHRS and CDR2 as YFSETQ. The CDR3 contains 15 residues. Study observations and caveats: Previous work reported some of these motif variants in the synovial fluid and blood of reactive arthritis. A motif in TCR beta, a set of 8 or 9 highly homologous variants, appeared characteristic of ankylosing spondylitis blood. Reported data indicate significant enrichment of disease-linked clones within matched ankylosing spondylitis synovial fluid. Disease-linked clones proved CD8+ and comparatively uncommon in peripheral blood.

For TCR beta, libraries came from quantitative 5'-RACE with molecular barcodes. TCRdb used MiXCR to reprocess the 5' RACE reads, holding one entry per CDR3 protein. The sample consists of some 800,000 distinct CDR3 sequences, approximately 10% of them appearing once. The chain couples TRBV5-1 to TRBJ2-7, with TRBD2 matching over 10 bases. Material: blood, either unsorted or a sorted T cell fraction (not recorded which). This TCR came from a male donor with ankylosing spondylitis. CDR3 amino acids: CASSRGTSVNYEQYF. CDR3 coding DNA: TGCGCCAGCAGCCGCGGGACTAGCGTTAACTACGAGCAGTACTTC.